The T cell receptor beta chain described here comes from a study of Graves' ophthalmopathy and Graves' hyperthyroidism. V lost 7 bases to trimming and J lost 2 bases; unmatched junction nucleotides: 10. The CDR3 has 15 amino acids. Germline V gene sequence: CDR1 MDHEN, CDR2 SYDVKM. RNA transcripts served as template for amplifying TCR beta CDR3 sequences. The library came from an HTBI-primed first-round RT-PCR and a second-round multiplex PCR. TCRdb reprocessed the multiplex PCR reads with MiXCR, giving one entry per CDR3 protein. The sample lists approximately 150,000 distinct CDR3 sequences; under 45% were seen once. This clonotype was detected many times.

Sequencing was performed on peripheral blood. The rearrangement links TRBV28 to TRBJ2-5; TRBD2 matches at 7 bases. This TCR derives from a man aged 25 to 40 with Graves' ophthalmopathy. CDR3 sequence (DNA): TGTGCCAGCATCCCGGGGGGTGGGCTGCAAGAGACCCAGTACTTC. It specifies CASIPGGGLQETQYF.